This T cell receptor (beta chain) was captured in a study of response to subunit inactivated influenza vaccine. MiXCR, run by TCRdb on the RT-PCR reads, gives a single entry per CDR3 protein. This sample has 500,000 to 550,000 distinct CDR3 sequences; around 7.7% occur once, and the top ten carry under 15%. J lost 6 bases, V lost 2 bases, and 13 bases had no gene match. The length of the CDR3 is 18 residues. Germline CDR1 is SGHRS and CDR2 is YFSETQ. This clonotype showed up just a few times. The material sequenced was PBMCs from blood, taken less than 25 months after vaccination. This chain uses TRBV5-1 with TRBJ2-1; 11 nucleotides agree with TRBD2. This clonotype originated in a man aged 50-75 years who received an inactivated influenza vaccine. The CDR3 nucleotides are TGCGCCAGCAGCTTTAGCGGGGGGGCAGGTTTTGGGCGCAATGAGCAGTTCTTC. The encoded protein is CASSFSGGAGFGRNEQFF.